Included here is one T cell receptor (beta chain) sequence, with context. The specificity of this receptor is unknown. No clone much larger than this one lies a single base away; base qualities are absent. The record originates from a study of early T cells in non-severe SARS-CoV-2 infection (dated by TCRdb to the early 2020s). With regard to the full study: Bulk RNA from unsorted whole blood was used for TCR sequencing, so alpha and beta chains could not be paired. The investigation overall reported the following: VDJdb matching was skewed toward anti-spike CD8 responses, so virus-specific expansions were likely underestimated and private and CD4 specificities were missed.

Library preparation employed 5' RACE. TCRdb names NextSeq 500 as the instrument used. In the TCR library protocol, unique molecular identifiers were attached to individual cDNA molecules to correct for PCR bias and sequencing error. Both TCR alpha and beta chains were sequenced, and tight co-correlation was observed between alpha and beta sequence abundances in each sample. In the source study's methods: Decombinator V4 was used to annotate TCR sequences for V gene, J gene and CDR3. Expanded TCRs were defined as changing significantly between any two time points under a Poisson model with p below 0.0001. TCR abundances were normalised to the total number of TCRs sequenced per sample and expressed as counts per million. VDJdb, accessed on 1 November 2021, was searched for TCRs annotated for CMV, EBV and SARS-CoV-2, and TCRs annotated for more than one antigen were excluded. The public reads were reanalyzed by TCRdb: fastp trimming at Q25, MiXCR alignment, in-frame beta chains only. All rows with the same CDR3 protein become a single entry with the most common DNA and genes. The V and J calls, along with clone size, are taken from TCRdb and not from the paper's own processing. In all, the sample holds roughly 88,000 distinct CDR3 sequences, and around 15% of those were seen once. Roughly 6% of the sample belongs to the ten largest clones.

The study was a case-control design nested within a healthcare worker cohort in London, UK, with weekly nasopharyngeal swab PCR tests and blood sampling. Healthcare workers were recruited during the week of the UK lockdown, between 23 and 31 March 2020, and followed weekly for up to roughly 15 weeks. The clonotype originates from an adult who was a healthcare worker with PCR-confirmed SARS-CoV-2 infection or an uninfected control (not recorded which). The sample was whole blood.

The DNA sequence is given as TGTGCCAGCAGTACAGGGAACACCGGGGAGCTGTTTTTT. This sequence encodes CASSTGNTGELFF. The chain couples TRBV6-4 to TRBJ2-2; tentative D gene TRBD1, with 5 bases matching. V is clipped by 5 bases and J by 1 base, and the sequence between their germline boundaries is 5 bases long. The cysteine opens and the phenylalanine closes a CDR3 of 13 amino acids. Only the CDR3 region is kept as DNA, spanning 39 bases read in frame from base 1. The germline V gene yields MRHNA for CDR1 and SNTAGT for CDR2.